This TCR beta chain was found in a study of Ad26.COV2.S vaccination and SARS-CoV-2 variants. About the study: The donor participated in the COV1001 trial, in its Ad26.COV2.S arm.

Germline assignment: CDR1 SGHAT and CDR2 FQNNGV. CDR3 length equals 17 residues. V lost 5 bases and J 3 bases, leaving 23 bases between the germline ends. Treatment given: around 19 received Ad26.COV2.S at low or high dose, single or two shots; roughly five received placebo; per-sample allocation not given. Collection of samples fell on day 63 after the first vaccine or placebo injection. Only in-frame clones appear in the TCRdb table, and some are missing; sequencing was by immunoSEQ multiplex PCR. The table lists over 300,000 clones, roughly 85% of them singletons. A remark on this clone: Its antigen is not known.

General study points: Vaccine recipients surpassed placebo recipients in spike-specific TCR breadth. Recipients of either vaccine or placebo displayed similar breadth of non-spike TCRs.

The TCR was taken from a person aged 18-60 years who received the Ad26.COV2.S COVID-19 vaccine or a placebo. Specimen: peripheral blood, collected in a trial of Ad26.COV2.S vaccine versus placebo. This chain uses TRBV11-2 with TRBJ2-7; the D gene could be TRBD1 or TRBD2 (5 bases each). This CDR3 reads CASSRGGHALSFYEQYF. The CDR3 coding sequence is TGTGCCAGCAGCCGGGGCGGACACGCTCTTTCTTTCTACGAGCAGTACTTC.